The 5 T cell receptor beta chains below were found in one sample sequenced in a study of blood T cell repertoires in COVID-19. TCRdb's table, derived via immunoSEQ multiplex PCR, lists solely in-frame clones and lacks some. The sample includes roughly 220,000 clones, approximately 86% of them seen just once. The sequencing input was peripheral blood. These receptors all come from a man between 60 and 70 years old with acute or convalescent COVID-19.

V and J are TRBV19 and TRBJ1-2; D is uncertain. Between the trimmed V and J ends, which lost 1 base and 8 bases, there was a span of 14 bases. The CDR3 loop spans 14 amino acids. CDR1 is LNHDA, CDR2 SQIVND, per germline (reference sequence). The CDR3 DNA is TGTGCCAGTAGTATAGCCCCAGGTGGGCGAGGCTACACCTTC. Amino acids: CASSIAPGGRGYTF.

The chain has TRBV11-1 and TRBJ2-2; the D gene is possibly TRBD1 (7 bases). The CDR3 length is 16 residues. Germline CDR1 SGHAT, CDR2 FQDESV (reference sequence). The V and J ends lost 5 bases and 5 bases respectively, with 18 bases between them. The CDR3 nucleotides read TGTGCCAGCAGCCTTACCCAGGGGGGAGGAACCGGGGAGCTGTTTTTT. This gives the protein CASSLTQGGGTGELFF. The complete variable domain, with remaining parts taken from reference TRBV11-1 and TRBJ2-2, reads EAEVAQSPRYKITEKSQAVAFWCDPISGHATLYWYRQILGQGPELLVQFQDESVVDDSQLPKDRFSAERLKGVDSTLKIQPAELGDSAMYLCASSLTQGGGTGELFFGEGSRLTVL.

CDR3 loop: CASGTGGSGNTIYF. In DNA, the CDR3 is TGCGCCAGTGGGACAGGGGGCTCTGGAAACACCATATATTTT. The chain carries TRBV5-1 and TRBJ1-3, with 11 bases lining up with TRBD1. This CDR3 contains 14 residues. V shed 8 bases and J 0 bases; nucleotides not matched to a gene: 1. Looked up from germline, CDR1 is SGHRS and CDR2 is YFSETQ.

The chain carries TRBV15 and TRBJ1-2; D is possibly TRBD1 (5 bases). This CDR3 is built from 13 residues. Trimming cost V 0 bases and J 5 bases, with 7 bases left between them. The germline gives CDR1 LNHNV, CDR2 YYDKDF (reference sequence). In nucleotides, the CDR3 is TGTGCCACCAGCAGAGAATCAGGGTATGGCTACACCTTC. Translated: CATSRESGYGYTF.

Of note for this clone: The junction departs from the called germline gene at one end, perhaps through a read error. V and J are TRBV2 and TRBJ2-3, with 10 bases matching TRBD2. Germline-derived CDR1 and CDR2 are SNHLY and FYNNEI. CDR3 length: 16 residues. CDR3 protein: CASREGWTSGSDTQYF. The CDR3 DNA reads TGTGCCAGCAGGGAAGGTTGGACTAGCGGTTCAGATACGCAGTATTTT.